The entry below describes one T cell receptor beta chain. There is no known antigen for this receptor. This entry comes from a study of cytomegalovirus exposure and HLA in healthy donors (dated by TCRdb to 2016 to 2017). Looking at the study overall: An earlier analysis of 587 of the donors reported 276 Gb of sequence data and 95 million to 140 million unique TCR beta sequences obtained from about 180 million T cells. Around 300 gigabases of sequencing data and approximately 85 million unique TCR sequences were included in an early release covering 500 to 750 HLA-typed donors. The genetic ancestry cluster associated with self-reported Caucasian donors included 65% to 90% of the 350 to 500 genotyped donors. The study was designed to test whether signatures of past pathogen exposure could be identified by cataloging public T cell receptors. The study used immunosequencing to profile the T cell repertoires of more than 650 subjects and linked those repertoires to cytomegalovirus serostatus. A separate validation cohort of over 95 different subjects was used in addition to the approximately 700-subject first cohort. To predict cytomegalovirus infection status, the study brought together high-throughput TCR immunosequencing, statistical association of individual TCRs with disease status, and machine learning. In a later analysis, previously published TCR beta repertoires from 666 donors were re-analyzed and high-resolution HLA genotyping was added so that TCR occurrence patterns could be studied. The later analysis used no new phenotypic data to find candidate immune exposures, relying instead on TCR beta sequences and their occurrence across donors. In an earlier analysis of a few hundred of the donors, high-throughput TCR beta sequencing was used to judge whether each TCR beta V gene segment behaved as functional or pseudogenic. Donor age, sex, ethnicity and CMV serostatus were compiled alongside the repertoire data. Genome-wide SNP genotypes for about 55% of the 666 donors were used in a later genetic analysis, which treated that subset as a discovery cohort. All discovery cohort repertoires had been generated on a single sequencing platform. HLA typing included class I and class II loci at four-digit resolution. The number of typed donors differed by locus: roughly 629-640 for A, B, C, DRB1 and DQB1; 522 for DQA1; some 590 for DPA1; and about 450 for DPB1. Five DR-DQ haplotypes were treated as single units for association and clustering because of strong linkage in the cohort. Among 398 genotyped donors of the cohort, an average of approximately 200,000 unique TCR beta nucleotide sequences was sequenced per donor, of which 15% to 20% were non-productive. The paper's findings and limits, for the study overall: A later genetic analysis reported fewer N-insertions in productive TCRs among donors in an Asian-associated ancestry cluster than the roughly 700-donor mean. The study listed 170 or so TCR beta chains as associated with cytomegalovirus. Most TCR sequences were observed very rarely across donors, whereas some public TCRs were present in many individuals. In vitro tests confirmed that a few of the cytomegalovirus-associated TCR beta chains recognize cytomegalovirus antigens. In an earlier analysis of a few hundred of the donors, most TCR beta V segments were observed in productive rearrangements about 87% or about 30% of the time, broadly matching IMGT annotations. Most CMV-associated TCR beta chains appeared to be HLA-restricted in a later analysis, and the HLA associations seemed to be driven largely by CMV exposure. An association between a missense DCLRE1C variant and V-gene and J-gene trimming of TCR beta chains was found in a later genetic analysis and replicated in an independent cohort. Because HLA typing was unavailable for some donors at each locus, only the typed subset was used in association tests. At a false discovery rate of 0.05, a later analysis linked some 17,000 TCR beta sequences to specific HLA alleles. Linkage disequilibrium might explain the correlated functional status among segregating V segments, but an unknown experimental factor could not be ruled out. According to a later analysis, TCR association rates differed among HLA loci, with DRB1 alleles showing the most associated TCRs and HLA-C alleles showing the fewest. Because the 87-base-pair reads could not distinguish some IMGT-functional V segments, including TRBV6-2 and TRBV6-3, those segments were excluded. Immune exposure information for the cohort was limited to CMV serostatus. Cytomegalovirus status was reported to be diagnosed by the classifier with high specificity and sensitivity in both the original and validation cohorts. The authors suggested that the approach could potentially be generalized to other disease states and immunological phenotypes. A further reported finding was that TCR beta sequences accurately predicted the HLA-A and HLA-B alleles for most subjects in the first cohort. Assigning TCR associations to individual alleles was difficult when HLA alleles, especially DR and DQ, strongly co-occurred. Because counts were too low, about 18 rarely observed V segments, including chromosome 9 orphons, were excluded from the earlier analysis of 587 of the donors. In this cohort, only TCR beta chains were sequenced, and detectable features were limited by the absence of alpha or paired-chain data. Presence/absence analyses assumed roughly uniform sequencing depth across donors, an assumption that may not hold. Compared with equally common non-associated chains, HLA-associated TCR beta chains in a later analysis were more clonally expanded and had lower generation probabilities. A later analysis reported that several top co-occurrence clusters appeared linked to parvovirus B19, influenza, CMV and Epstein-Barr virus. A cluster of highly shared sequence variants was judged likely to represent a technical artifact of the sequencing pipeline.

As encoded in the germline V gene (reference sequence), CDR1 is GTSNPN while CDR2 is SVGIG. The V end gives up 3 bases and the J end 3 bases, leaving 10 bases in the junction not matched to a gene. From the cysteine through the phenylalanine, the CDR3 covers 16 amino acids. Solely the CDR3 DNA is kept, with 48 bases framed from the first base. Library preparation was by the immunoSEQ multiplex PCR assay. The multiplex PCR relied on a mix of 60 forward primers for TCR Vbeta segments and 13 reverse primers for TCR Jbeta segments. Amplification of the CDR3 region of rearranged TCR beta genes was performed with a multiplex PCR assay on genomic DNA. The amplified TCR beta libraries were sequenced on the Illumina HiSeq System as 87-base-pair reads. Concerning the study's data processing: A later analysis counted about 80 million unique TCR beta chains across the 670 or so repertoires, and roughly 11 million of these chains were shared by at least two donors. To remove PCR and sequencing errors, raw reads were error-corrected and collapsed into unique sequences using a nearest-neighbor algorithm that merged closely related sequences. Alignment of CDR3 sequences to IMGT reference sequences was used to assign V, D and J gene segments. For a sequence to be retained, at least a six-nucleotide match to both a V gene segment and a J gene segment was required. Rearrangements were called productive when the CDR3 lacked stop codons and stayed in frame with V and J; all others were non-productive. Following IMGT convention, CDR3 was defined as the stretch from the second conserved V-encoded cysteine to the conserved J-encoded phenylalanine. The earlier analysis of roughly 590 of the donors excluded sequences that lacked an unambiguous match to a single V gene segment. In an earlier analysis of some 590 of the donors, a V segment was called functional when productive rearrangements were above 56.7%, and segregating when the standard deviation between donors exceeded 5%. A statistical classification framework was developed to diagnose cytomegalovirus status using the catalog of TCR beta chain sequences. V and J gene assignment, in a later analysis, came from comparing TCR nucleotide sequences with IMGT/GENE-DB human TR gene sequences. In a later analysis, CDR3 sequences and most-parsimonious VDJ recombination scenarios were assigned using the TCRdist pipeline. A later analysis defined each TCR beta chain by its CDR3 amino acid sequence plus V-gene family, and excluded reads lacking a unique V-gene family. In a later analysis, around 650 highly shared, low-generation-probability nucleotide sequences were removed to address suspected cross-contamination and a sequencing artifact. For each public chain, a later analysis derived a clonal expansion index from normalized ranks of inferred template counts within each repertoire. A later analysis computed generation probabilities with a VDJ recombination model fitted to out-of-frame rearrangements, and checked the results against IGoR. A later analysis scored TCR-TCR, TCR-HLA and TCR-CMV co-occurrence with hypergeometric tests, applying a repertoire-size bias correction to TCR pairs. A later analysis estimated false discovery rates by permuting HLA or CMV assignments 20 times. In a later analysis, co-occurring TCRs were grouped with DBSCAN, and TCRdist sequence similarity was added when clustering was performed within HLA-allele-positive subsets. Co-occurrence clustering excluded repertoires with fewer than 30,000 or more than 120,000 public chains, plus five with anomalous nucleotide sharing. Not all clones reach the TCRdb copy of this immuneACCESS table, which keeps in-frame sequences only. Checked studies attribute under half of the gap to unresolved V genes and leave the rest unexplained. The V and J calls and the clone size are those of that table, but D and trimming were determined from the DNA. This sample's records show around 50,000 clones. Together, the top ten hold approximately 2.1% of the sample.

The cohort was made up of approximately 670 healthy bone marrow donors. At the time of sampling, every cohort member was nominally healthy, though immune exposures that went unrecorded were likely present. The donor tested CMV seronegative and was one of the 352 seronegative cohort members. A peripheral blood sample was collected from each donor, and TCR beta sequencing was performed on peripheral blood mononuclear cells. The Qiagen DNeasy Blood Extraction Kit was used to extract genomic DNA from the blood cell samples. This receptor was identified in a woman aged 40 to 50 in good health and CMV-seronegative. The sequenced material came from PBMCs. Here the chain combines TRBV30 and TRBJ2-3; 9 bases in the junction line up with TRBD1. The sequenced DNA is TGTGCCTGGAGCAAAGAGGCGGGACAGGGTACAGATACGCAGTATTTT. It translates as CAWSKEAGQGTDTQYF.